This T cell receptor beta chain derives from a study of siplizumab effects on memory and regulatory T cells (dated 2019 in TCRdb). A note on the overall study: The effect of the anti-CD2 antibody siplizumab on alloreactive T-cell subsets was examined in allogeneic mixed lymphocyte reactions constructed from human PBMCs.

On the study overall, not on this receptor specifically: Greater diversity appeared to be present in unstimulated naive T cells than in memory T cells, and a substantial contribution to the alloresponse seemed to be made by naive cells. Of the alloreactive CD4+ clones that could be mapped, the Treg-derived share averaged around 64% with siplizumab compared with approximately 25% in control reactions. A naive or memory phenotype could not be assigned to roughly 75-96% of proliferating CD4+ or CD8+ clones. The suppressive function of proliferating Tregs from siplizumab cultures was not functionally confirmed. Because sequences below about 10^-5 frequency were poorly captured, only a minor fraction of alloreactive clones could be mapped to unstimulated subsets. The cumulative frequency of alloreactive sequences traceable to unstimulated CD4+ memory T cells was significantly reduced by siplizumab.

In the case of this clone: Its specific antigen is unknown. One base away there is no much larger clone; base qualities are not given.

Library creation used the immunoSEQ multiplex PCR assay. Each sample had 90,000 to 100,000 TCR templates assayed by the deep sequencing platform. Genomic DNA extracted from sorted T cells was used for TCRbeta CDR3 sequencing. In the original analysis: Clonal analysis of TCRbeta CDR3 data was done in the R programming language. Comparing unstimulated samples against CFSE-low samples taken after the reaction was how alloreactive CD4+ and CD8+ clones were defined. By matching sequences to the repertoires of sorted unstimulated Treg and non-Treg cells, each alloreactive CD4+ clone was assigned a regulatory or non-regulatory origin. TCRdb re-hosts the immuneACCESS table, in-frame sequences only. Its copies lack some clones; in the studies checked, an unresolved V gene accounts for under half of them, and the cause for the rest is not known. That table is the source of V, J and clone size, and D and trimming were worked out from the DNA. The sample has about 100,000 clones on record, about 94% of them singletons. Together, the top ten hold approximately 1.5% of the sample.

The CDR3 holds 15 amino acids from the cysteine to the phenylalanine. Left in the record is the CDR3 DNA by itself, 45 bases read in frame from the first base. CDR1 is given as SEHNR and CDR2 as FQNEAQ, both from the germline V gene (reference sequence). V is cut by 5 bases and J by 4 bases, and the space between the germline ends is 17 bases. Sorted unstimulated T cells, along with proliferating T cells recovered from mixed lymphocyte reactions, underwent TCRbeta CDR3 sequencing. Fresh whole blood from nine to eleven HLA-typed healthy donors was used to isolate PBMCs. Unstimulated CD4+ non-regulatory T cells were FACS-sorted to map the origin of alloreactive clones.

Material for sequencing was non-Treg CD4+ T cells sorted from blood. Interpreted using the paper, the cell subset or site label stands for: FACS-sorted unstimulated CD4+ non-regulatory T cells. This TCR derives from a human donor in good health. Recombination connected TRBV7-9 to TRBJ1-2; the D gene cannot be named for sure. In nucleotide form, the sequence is TGTGCCAGCAGCCCCGAACCCCCCGGTGGCTATGGCTACACCTTC. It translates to CASSPEPPGGYGYTF.